The clone carrying this T cell receptor beta chain has just one count. Its specificity is not known. This sample stems from a study of Ad26.COV2.S vaccination and SARS-CoV-2 variants. Study results and limitations: From the TCR breadth and depth analyses, total T cell responses may have been underestimated.

Repertoires were generated with immunoSEQ multiplex PCR, while TCRdb's copy carries only in-frame clones and drops some. Of about 680,000 clones listed, 70% to 90% were seen once; the top ten hold about 1.5%. Described treatment: some 20 received Ad26.COV2.S at low or high dose, single or two shots; roughly five received placebo; per-sample allocation not given. Sampling happened 63 days after the first vaccine or placebo injection. The donor's status was that of an adult aged 18-55 years in Boston. Source: peripheral blood, taken in a trial of Ad26.COV2.S vaccine versus placebo. This clonotype was obtained from a person aged 18 to 59 who received the Ad26.COV2.S COVID-19 vaccine or a placebo.

The CDR3 region is CASSLDQGVSPLHF. In DNA form, the CDR3 reads TGTGCCAGCAGCTTAGATCAGGGGGTTTCACCCCTCCACTTT. The chain couples TRBV11-2 to TRBJ1-6; the match to TRBD1 covers 7 bases. Germline loops: CDR1 SGHAT, CDR2 FQNNGV. The CDR3 length is 14 residues. The junction had 2 bases not matched to a gene; V was cut back by 0 bases and J by 9 bases.